Listed below are T cell receptor beta chains from one sample, sequenced in a study of regulatory and conventional T cells in RAG deficiency. TCRdb keeps only in-frame clones here, not all; method: immunoSEQ multiplex PCR. The data show fewer than 40,000 clones, roughly 96% seen once. The same sample was also used in a study of regulatory T cells.

Sequencing was performed on CD25- CD4+ T cells sorted from blood. The receptors here all came from a human donor in good health. The CDR3 runs from the conserved cysteine through the conserved F or W. The D gene is left open where the match is weak. The size field is filled for only some rows; it gives once, few, many or a size class.

j_gene,d_gene,v_gene,abundance,CDR3nt,CDR3aa
TRBJ2-3,.,TRBV27,.,TGTGCCAGCAAGAGCTACTTACGGGGCACAGATACGCAGTATTTT,CASKSYLRGTDTQYF
TRBJ2-7,TRBD1,TRBV5-1,.,TGCGCCAGCAGCTTGGCCGGGACAGGTACCAACGAGCAGTACTTC,CASSLAGTGTNEQYF
TRBJ2-3,.,TRBV5-4,.,TGTGCCAGCAGGCGGGTGGGGACATCCGCTAGCACAGATACGCAGTATTTT,CASRRVGTSASTDTQYF
TRBJ1-1,.,TRBV30,.,TGTGCCTGGAGCGGTCAGGGGAACACTGAAGCTTTCTTT,CAWSGQGNTEAFF
TRBJ2-3,.,TRBV18,.,TGTGCCAGCTCTCTACAGGCTACTAGCACAGATACGCAGTATTTT,CASSLQATSTDTQYF
TRBJ1-1,.,TRBV11-1,.,TGTGCCAGCAGCCCCGGGGGGGGGCCGGTCACTGAAGCTTTCTTT,CASSPGGGPVTEAFF
TRBJ2-1,.,TRBV6-6,.,TGTGCCAGCATCGCGACTAGCAATGAGCAGTTCTTC,CASIATSNEQFF
TRBJ1-1,.,TRBV3-1/TRBV3-2,.,TGTGCCAGCAGCCAAGATACTTTCTTT,CASSQDTFF
TRBJ2-5,.,TRBV27,.,TGTGCCAGCAGTTTCAGGGTTGAGGAGACCCAGTACTTC,CASSFRVEETQYF
TRBJ2-5,TRBD2,TRBV6-6,.,TGTGCCAGCAGTTACCGGCTAGCGGGCTACCAAGAGACCCAGTACTTC,CASSYRLAGYQETQYF
TRBJ2-5,TRBD1,TRBV5-4,.,TGTGCCAGCAGCTTGTCCGCGACAGGGGGACAAGAGACCCAGTACTTC,CASSLSATGGQETQYF
TRBJ1-5,TRBD1,TRBV7-9,once,TGTGCCAGCAGCTCCACGGACAGGATCAATCAGCCCCAGCATTTT,CASSSTDRINQPQHF
TRBJ2-7,.,TRBV11-2,.,TGTGCCAGCAGCTTAGATCAACTAGAGGTATACGAGCAGTACTTC,CASSLDQLEVYEQYF
TRBJ2-5,.,TRBV30,.,TGTGCCTGGAGTGGAGTCTGGGGGCGCCAAGAGACCCAGTACTTC,CAWSGVWGRQETQYF
TRBJ2-3,TRBD1,TRBV9,.,TGTGCCAGCAGCTCCCGGGACAGCTCCACAGATACGCAGTATTTT,CASSSRDSSTDTQYF
TRBJ2-3,TRBD2,TRBV11-2,.,TGTGCCAGCAAACTAGCGGGGAGCACAGATACGCAGTATTTT,CASKLAGSTDTQYF
TRBJ2-3,.,TRBV6-1,.,TGTGCCAGCAGTGAAGCTGGCGGGGCGAGCACAGATACGCAGTATTTT,CASSEAGGASTDTQYF
TRBJ1-2,TRBD1,TRBV5-4,.,TGTGCCAGCAGCTCACGGGACAGGGACCCTTTTGGCTATGGCTACACCTTC,CASSSRDRDPFGYGYTF
TRBJ1-6,.,TRBV7-2,.,TGTGCCAGCAGCTTAGTTGCCAGGGTCAATTCACCCCTCCACTTT,CASSLVARVNSPLHF
TRBJ1-2,.,TRBV6-6,.,TGTGCCAGCAGTTACTCCCGAGATTTAAATGGCTACACCTTC,CASSYSRDLNGYTF
TRBJ2-1,.,TRBV30,.,TGTGCCTGGAGTGTACAGGTTTACAATGAGCAGTTCTTC,CAWSVQVYNEQFF
TRBJ2-5,TRBD1,TRBV5-1,.,TGCGCCAGCAGCCTAGGACAGGTTCAAGAGACCCAGTACTTC,CASSLGQVQETQYF
TRBJ2-3,.,TRBV5-8,.,TGTGCCAGCAGCCACAGTACATCAAATGGGCCAGATACGCAGTATTTT,CASSHSTSNGPDTQYF
TRBJ1-4,.,TRBV4-1,.,TGCGCCAGCAGCCCGTTCCGTAATGAAAAACTGTTTTTT,CASSPFRNEKLFF
TRBJ1-1,TRBD1,TRBV5-1,.,TGCGCCAGTAAAAGGACAGGGAACACTGAAGCTTTCTTT,CASKRTGNTEAFF
TRBJ1-1,.,TRBV5-1,.,TGCGCCAGCAGCTTGGGTCGGGGGAAGAACACTGAAGCTTTCTTT,CASSLGRGKNTEAFF
TRBJ2-2,TRBD2,TRBV4-1,.,TGCGCCAGCAGCCATCCTAGCGGCACCGGGGAGCTGTTTTTT,CASSHPSGTGELFF
TRBJ2-7,TRBD1,TRBV7-9,.,TGTGCCAGCAGCTTTGGGACAGGGGGTCCCCGCGAGCAGTACTTC,CASSFGTGGPREQYF
TRBJ1-2,.,TRBV5-4,.,TGTGCCAGCAGCTTTCTCCAGGGTTATCAGGGCTACACCTTC,CASSFLQGYQGYTF
TRBJ2-7,.,TRBV5-1,.,TGCGCCAGCGGCTTCGGGACATCCACCTACGAGCAGTACTTC,CASGFGTSTYEQYF
TRBJ2-3,TRBD2,TRBV5-6,.,TGTGCCAGCAGCTTCTTTTGGCGGGGGGGCCTTGGAACGCAGTATTTT,CASSFFWRGGLGTQYF
TRBJ2-3,.,TRBV11-3,once,TGTGCCAGCAGCTTAGAGAGGCGGGATACGCAGTATTTT,CASSLERRDTQYF
TRBJ2-3,.,TRBV18,.,TGTGCCAGCTCATACACAGATACGCAGTATTTT,CASSYTDTQYF
TRBJ1-2,TRBD1,TRBV28,.,TGTGCCAGCAGTCCCCTCCTCGTCCGGGACAGGGGCGATTCTCGCGGCTACACCTTC,CASSPLLVRDRGDSRGYTF
TRBJ2-6,TRBD2,TRBV18,.,TGTGCCAGCTCGCGGGGGGCCGCCTCTGGGGCCAACGTCCTGACTTTC,CASSRGAASGANVLTF
TRBJ2-7,.,TRBV21-1,once,TGTGCCAGCAGCCGGGTAAAATCGGCTCTAAAAGAGAGGCAGTACTTC,CASSRVKSALKERQYF
TRBJ2-3,.,TRBV4-1,.,TGCGCCAGCAGACCTCTTTACAGGGGCCGGGGGCCAGATACGCAGTATTTT,CASRPLYRGRGPDTQYF
TRBJ2-2,.,TRBV11-2,.,TGTGCCAGCACCGTACAGGCGAGTCCCACCGGGGAGCTGTTTTTT,CASTVQASPTGELFF
TRBJ2-2,TRBD2,TRBV7-3,once,TGTGCCAGCAGCCGGACTAGCGGGAGGGGAGGGGAGCTGTTTTTT,CASSRTSGRGGELFF
TRBJ2-5,TRBD2,TRBV2,.,TGTGCCAGCAGAACTAGCGGAGCAGAGACCCAGTACTTC,CASRTSGAETQYF
TRBJ1-5,.,TRBV6-5,.,TGTGCCAGCAGTTACTCTTTCTCTGGAGGCCAGCCCCAGCATTTT,CASSYSFSGGQPQHF
TRBJ2-2,TRBD2,TRBV12-5,.,TGTGCTAGTGGTTTAGCTAGCGGTGAGAACACCGGGGAGCTGTTTTTT,CASGLASGENTGELFF
TRBJ1-4,TRBD1,TRBV5-1,.,TGCGCCAGCAGCAGGGAAGGGACAGGGGTCTCGTATGGCGAAAAACTGTTTTTT,CASSREGTGVSYGEKLFF
TRBJ1-6,.,TRBV5-4,once,TGTGCCAGCAGCTTGGGGCAGGGCGATTCACCCCTCCACTTT,CASSLGQGDSPLHF
TRBJ2-7,TRBD2,TRBV6-5,.,TGTGCCAGCAGTGTGGGGACTAGCGGACCCTACGAGCAGTACTTC,CASSVGTSGPYEQYF
TRBJ1-1,.,TRBV30,.,TGTGCCTGGAGTAACGGGGGGCTGGCTTTCTTT,CAWSNGGLAFF
TRBJ2-7,.,TRBV12-5,.,TGTGCTAGTGGTTTGGGACTAGGCGAGCAGTACTTC,CASGLGLGEQYF
TRBJ1-2,TRBD1,TRBV18,.,TGTGCCAGCTCAGAAGACAGGGGGCGATATGGCTACACCTTC,CASSEDRGRYGYTF
TRBJ2-1,.,TRBV2,.,TGTGCCAGCAATAAAGGAGATGAGCAGTTCTTC,CASNKGDEQFF
TRBJ1-2,TRBD1,TRBV5-1,.,TGCGCCAGCAGCTTGGGGGGACAGGGCATCGGCTACACCTTC,CASSLGGQGIGYTF